Shown below are 25 T cell receptor beta chains from a single sample sequenced in a study of regulatory T cells in long-lasting Graves disease. Sequencing libraries for TCR beta were prepared with iRepertoire HTBI primers and Arm-PCR of CDR3 regions. MiXCR, applied by TCRdb to the multiplex PCR reads, yields one record per CDR3 protein. The sample records some 420,000 distinct CDR3 sequences, under 25% being singletons. Time point of the sample: persistent/refractory GD, antithyroid drugs over 5 years with positive TRAb. PBMC-derived RNA was used for the TCR library. The sequencing here drew on peripheral blood mononuclear cells (PBMCs), taken when the disease was refractory, from a patient treated with antithyroid drugs. Source of these receptors: a female donor with Graves disease.

This clonotype was picked up many times. The chain is built from TRBV9 and TRBJ2-5; D is unresolved. This CDR3 is built from 13 residues. Between the trimmed V and J ends, which lost 4 bases and 7 bases, there was a span of 14 bases. Germline V gene lookup returns CDR1 SGDLS and CDR2 YYNGEE. CDR3 in DNA: TGTGCCAGCAGCTCCAGACTCGTGGGGACCCAGTACTTC. This encodes CASSSRLVGTQYF.

The chain has TRBV4-1 and TRBJ1-4; 7 bases align to TRBD1. The V gene's germline CDR1 is MGHRA and CDR2 YSYEKL. The ends lost 6 bases at V and 7 bases at J; junction bases unmatched: 5. The CDR3 consists of 13 residues. DNA of the CDR3: TGCGCCAGCAGGGAGACAGGGAGTGAAAAACTGTTTTTT. Encoded protein: CASRETGSEKLFF.

A few counts support this clonotype. The chain recombines TRBV7-2 with TRBJ1-4; D remains ambiguous. This CDR3 contains 15 residues. V lost 0 bases to trimming and J lost 4 bases, with 9 bases between them. CDR1 is SGHTA and CDR2 is FQGNSA in the germline V gene. Written as DNA, the CDR3 is TGTGCCAGCAGCTTAGCGAGCAGCCTTAATGAAAAACTGTTTTTT. Translating it yields CASSLASSLNEKLFF.

This clonotype was recorded many times. The V and J genes are TRBV12-3 or TRBV12-4 and TRBJ2-5; 9 bases are a match to TRBD1. This CDR3 is built from 13 residues. With 6 bases clipped from V and 7 bases from J, the junction kept 6 bases outside the gene matches. The chain's CDR3 is CASRPGQGRTQYF. The DNA of the CDR3 is TGTGCCAGCAGGCCGGGACAGGGTCGGACCCAGTACTTC.

The chain has TRBV7-2 and TRBJ2-6; no firm D call. The V and J ends lost 3 bases and 0 bases respectively, with 9 bases between them. Germline V CDR1 and CDR2: SGHTA, FQGNSA. The CDR3 covers 16 residues. CDR3 bases: TGTGCCAGCAGCTTGTCTGTAGTCTCTGGGGCCAACGTCCTGACTTTC. Its protein product is CASSLSVVSGANVLTF.

This clonotype occurred many times. The chain has TRBV6-1 and TRBJ1-2; D is ambiguous. Between the trimmed V and J ends, which lost 0 bases and 6 bases, there was a span of 8 bases. The CDR3 is 13 residues long. Germline lookup yields CDR1 MNHNS and CDR2 SASEGT. The CDR3 sequence is CASSEAPLNGYTF. In nucleotides, the CDR3 is TGTGCCAGCAGTGAAGCTCCTCTTAATGGCTACACCTTC.

As concerns this clonotype: This may arise from a read error, as a much more abundant clone is one base away. V is TRBV6-1 and J is TRBJ1-1; the D gene is possibly TRBD1 (6 bases). The V gene lost 9 bases and the J gene lost 7 bases, with 18 bases spanning the gap. The germline V gene encodes CDR1 MNHNS and CDR2 SASEGT. This CDR3 spans 13 amino acids. The CDR3 DNA follows: TGTGCCAGTCCACGGACAGCCAATAATGAAGCTTTCTTT. Its protein product is CASPRTANNEAFF.

This clonotype was seen ten or more times. The rearrangement uses TRBV28 and TRBJ1-5; 11 nucleotides align to TRBD1. The CDR3 sequence is 16 residues long. After removal of 8 bases from V and 4 bases from J, the junction contained 10 bases not matched to a gene. CDR1 and CDR2 (germline): MDHEN, SYDVKM. This CDR3 is CASEGQGASRNQPQHF. The CDR3, as DNA: TGTGCCAGCGAAGGACAGGGGGCATCGAGGAATCAGCCCCAGCATTTT.

The chain carries TRBV11-2 and TRBJ1-1, with D hard to call. V lost 3 bases to trimming and J lost 11 bases, with 10 bases between them. The CDR3 has 11 amino acids. Germline assignment: CDR1 SGHAT and CDR2 FQNNGV. CDR3 sequence (DNA): TGTGCCAGCAGCTTCGGTGTAGCGGCTTTCTTT. Protein product: CASSFGVAAFF. The whole variable domain, filled in from reference TRBV11-2 and TRBJ1-1, reads EAGVAQSPRYKIIEKRQSVAFWCNPISGHATLYWYQQILGQGPKLLIQFQNNGVVDDSQLPKDRFSAERLKGVDSTLKIQPAKLEDSAVYLCASSFGVAAFFGQGTRLTVV.

This chain links TRBV5-6 with TRBJ2-5; TRBD1 matches at 12 bases. The CDR3 is 16 amino acids. The germline V gene has CDR1 SGHDT and CDR2 YYEEEE. Unmatched junction bases numbered 9, after V lost 4 bases and J lost 5 bases. CDR3: CASSLPGTGGVETQYF. The CDR3 DNA sequence: TGTGCCAGCAGCCTACCCGGGACAGGGGGCGTTGAGACCCAGTACTTC.

This clonotype has ten or more counts. The V call is TRBV28, the J call TRBJ1-1; possible D gene TRBD1, 6 bases. V lost 5 bases to trimming and J lost 5 bases, with 12 bases between them. There are 13 residues in the CDR3. In germline, CDR1 is MDHEN, CDR2 SYDVKM. CDR3 region: CASSLWDKTEAFF. The CDR3 nucleotides are TGTGCCAGCAGTCTCTGGGACAAAACTGAAGCTTTCTTT.

This clonotype was counted many times. This sequence joins TRBV6-1 and TRBJ2-2; D is ambiguous. Trimming left V 5 bases short and J 0 bases short, with 10 bases between. Germline V lookup: CDR1 MNHNS, CDR2 SASEGT. The CDR3 runs to 15 residues. The DNA of the CDR3 is TGTGCCAGCAGTCCTCGGCAGTCGAACACCGGGGAGCTGTTTTTT. Translating it yields CASSPRQSNTGELFF.

This clonotype occurred a few times. This chain uses TRBV10-3 with TRBJ2-1; D tentatively reads TRBD1 or TRBD2 (5 bases each). CDR3 length equals 17 residues. Germline loops: CDR1 ENHRY, CDR2 SYGVKD. Trimming left V 0 bases short and J 2 bases short, with 14 bases between. In nucleotides, the CDR3 is TGTGCCATCAGTGAGTCACCGGGGCAGGGACCCTACAATGAGCAGTTCTTC. Amino acids: CAISESPGQGPYNEQFF.

This clonotype was recorded many times. The gene calls are TRBV7-2 and TRBJ1-5, with 9 bases matching TRBD1. This CDR3 contains 17 residues. J gave up 3 bases and V 5 bases, and 11 bases lay outside the gene matches. Germline assignment: CDR1 SGHTA and CDR2 FQGNSA. This CDR3 is CASSTSGTGMNNQPQHF. CDR3 DNA sequence: TGTGCCAGCAGCACGTCCGGGACAGGGATGAACAATCAGCCCCAGCATTTT.

The chain employs TRBV28 and TRBJ1-4, with D possibly being TRBD1 (5 bases). V was trimmed by 4 bases and J by 3 bases, leaving 12 bases between them. This CDR3 is 15 amino acids long. In germline, CDR1 is MDHEN, CDR2 SYDVKM. Here the CDR3 reads CASSSGGEANEKLFF. The CDR3 nucleotides are TGTGCCAGCAGTTCCGGGGGGGAAGCTAATGAAAAACTGTTTTTT.

Turning to this clonotype: Germline is not matched at one junction end, which may reflect a read error. The chain links TRBV11-2 to TRBJ2-7; D unclear. The germline V gene has CDR1 SGHAT and CDR2 FQNNGV. The CDR3 totals 12 residues. The CDR3 sequence: CASSLGSYGQYF. CDR3 DNA sequence: TGTGCCAGCAGCTTAGGGTCCTACGGGCAGTACTTC.

In this sample, this clonotype turned up many times. The rearrangement links TRBV5-1 to TRBJ2-7; TRBD2 aligns across 10 bases. V trimming: 0 bases; J trimming: 3 bases; junction bases outside the gene matches: 6. Germline V gene data show CDR1 as SGHRS and CDR2 as YFSETQ. The CDR3 covers 16 residues. The CDR3 sequence is CASSLDISGRSYEQYF. The CDR3 DNA is TGCGCCAGCAGCTTGGATATTAGCGGGAGGAGCTACGAGCAGTACTTC.

V usage is TRBV7-2 and J usage is TRBJ1-5; 7 nucleotides match TRBD1. Germline V gives CDR1 SGHTA, CDR2 FQGNSA. The V segment lost 1 base and the J segment 6 bases; nucleotides outside the gene matches: 6. The CDR3 is made up of 15 amino acids. Here the CDR3 reads CASSLVVTGAQPQHF. As DNA, the CDR3 is TGTGCCAGCAGCTTAGTAGTTACAGGGGCTCAGCCCCAGCATTTT. Drawing the rest from reference TRBV7-2 and TRBJ1-5, the complete variable domain is GAGVSQSPSNKVTEKGKDVELRCDPISGHTALYWYRQSLGQGLEFLIYFQGNSAPDKSGLPSDRFSAERTGGSVSTLTIQRTQQEDSAVYLCASSLVVTGAQPQHFGDGTRLSIL.

Concerning this clonotype itself: It differs at one base from a far larger clone, so likely a read error. V and J are TRBV28 and TRBJ2-7, with no clear D. The CDR3 is made up of 12 amino acids. The germline CDR1 and CDR2 sequences are MDHEN and SYDVKM. CDR3 loop: CTSSPNALEQYF. The CDR3 DNA follows: TGTACCAGCAGCCCGAATGCCCTCGAGCAGTACTTC.

This clonotype was observed a handful of times. The rearrangement uses TRBV2 and TRBJ2-3; 7 bases agree with TRBD2. Germline CDR1 SNHLY, CDR2 FYNNEI. This CDR3 comprises 16 residues. J was trimmed by 5 bases and V by 2 bases; bases with no gene match: 10. The CDR3 DNA follows: TGTGCCAGCAGTGAACCCGCGGGGGAATCGGAAGATACGCAGTATTTT. Protein sequence: CASSEPAGESEDTQYF. Filled out from reference TRBV2 and TRBJ2-3, the complete variable domain reads EPEVTQTPSHQVTQMGQEVILRCVPISNHLYFYWYRQILGQKVEFLVSFYNNEISEKSEIFDDQFSVERPDGSNFTLKIRSTKLEDSAMYFCASSEPAGESEDTQYFGPGTRLTVL.

Ten or more counts support this clonotype. The rearrangement joins TRBV28 to TRBJ2-7; D unresolved. The CDR3 contains 16 residues. Germline CDR1 is MDHEN and CDR2 is SYDVKM. V lost 4 bases and J 2 bases, leaving 18 bases between the germline ends. CDR3 protein: CASSSPKIRNPYEQYF. Written as DNA, the CDR3 is TGTGCCAGCAGTTCCCCCAAGATCCGCAATCCCTACGAGCAGTACTTC.

The chain joins TRBV6-2 or TRBV6-3 to TRBJ1-1; TRBD1 might be the D (6 bases). Trimming shortened V by 2 bases and J by 1 base, and 26 bases separated the two germline ends. The CDR3 spans 20 residues. Per the germline V gene, CDR1 is MNHEY and CDR2 is SVGEGT. CDR3: CASSYTIGLPDSDWNTEAFF. The CDR3 bases are TGTGCCAGCAGTTACACCATAGGTTTACCGGACAGCGATTGGAACACTGAAGCTTTCTTT.

The chain joins TRBV20-1 to TRBJ1-2, with D possibly TRBD1 on 6 matching bases. Trimming cost V 3 bases and J 7 bases, with 9 bases left between them. The CDR3 contains 11 residues. Germline V CDR1 and CDR2: DFQATT, SNEGSKA (reference sequence). The CDR3 region is CSASRGTGYTF. The DNA of the CDR3 is TGCAGTGCTAGTAGGGGGACTGGCTACACCTTC.

Many counts were recorded for this clonotype. The V gene is TRBV6-1, the J gene TRBJ1-1; tentatively, D is TRBD1 (5 bases). Germline CDR1 reads MNHNS; CDR2 reads SASEGT. The CDR3 runs 16 residues. The V gene lost 6 bases and the J gene lost 2 bases, with 19 bases spanning the gap. CDR3: CASRTGGFVLNTEAFF. In DNA form, the CDR3 reads TGTGCCAGCAGAACCGGGGGGTTCGTCCTAAACACTGAAGCTTTCTTT.

This chain links TRBV7-2 with TRBJ1-1; D is unclear. V dropped 4 bases and J dropped 3 bases, with 15 bases sitting between them. Germline V gene sequence: CDR1 SGHTA, CDR2 FQGNSA. This CDR3 is built from 15 residues. The CDR3: CASSSLKVGHTEAFF. CDR3 coding DNA: TGTGCCAGCAGCTCGCTAAAGGTAGGGCACACTGAAGCTTTCTTT.